This T cell receptor (beta chain) derives from a study of blood T cells in healthy people across ages. Study-wide points: Aged donors had fewer naive CD4+ cells and lower diversity than long-lived donors.

The CDR3 has 14 amino acids. Trimming took 3 bases from V and 4 from J, leaving 11 bases between them. Per germline, CDR1 MNHEY and CDR2 SMNVEV (reference sequence). A second PCR, run for about 6 to 11 cycles, used a sample-barcoded 5' primer plus a J-beta primer mix. TCRdb reanalysed the 5' RACE reads using MiXCR and keeps one entry per CDR3 protein. Of 1.5 million to 2 million distinct CDR3 sequences detected, about 35% appear once; the ten largest clones hold roughly 10%. On this clonotype itself: Antigen unknown.

This chain links TRBV27 with TRBJ2-3; D may be TRBD2 (6 bases). The specimen sequenced was blood. The source is a woman aged 30 to 39 in good health. The CDR3: CASSLTGVPDTQYF. The CDR3 DNA is TGTGCCAGCAGTTTGACGGGAGTCCCAGATACGCAGTATTTT.